The 18 T cell receptor beta chains listed next were all sequenced from one sample in a study of chemoradiotherapy in HPV16-positive cancers (dated by TCRdb to 2022 to 2024). Library method: the immunoSEQ multiplex PCR assay. TCRdb took this table from immuneACCESS and kept in-frame rearrangements with V and J called. Such tables lack part of the clones; where checked against another copy, unresolved V genes explain under half of the gap, and the rest is unexplained. The sample has just over 25,000 clones on record, around 94% of them singletons. The leading ten clones occupy roughly 22% of the sample. This sample comprised blood, obtained from a patient who underwent chemoradiotherapy. The receptors stem from a human donor with HPV-associated anogenital cancer.

The V call is TRBV6-1, the J call TRBJ1-5; D unresolved. Per germline, CDR1 MNHNS and CDR2 SASEGT. V gave up 1 base and J gave up 6 bases, with 10 bases separating them. CDR3 length: 14 residues. The chain's CDR3 is CASSEGGLSQPQHF. CDR3 DNA sequence: TGTGCCAGCAGTGAAGGAGGGTTGAGTCAGCCCCAGCATTTT.

The chain carries TRBV5-1 and TRBJ2-7; D is undetermined. Trimming took off 4 bases at V and 5 bases at J, with 16 bases between the two ends. The germline gives CDR1 SGHRS, CDR2 YFSETQ. CDR3 length: 14 residues. CDR3 sequence: CASSPQSQLNEQYF. CDR3 bases: TGCGCCAGCAGCCCCCAAAGCCAGCTAAACGAGCAGTACTTC.

This clone occurred once. This chain links TRBV5-1 with TRBJ2-2; D not resolved. The ends were cut back, 4 bases at V and 2 bases at J, with 9 bases in the middle. The CDR3 sequence is 14 residues long. Per germline, CDR1 SGHRS and CDR2 YFSETQ. This chain's CDR3 is CASSLSRNTGELFF. CDR3 coding DNA: TGCGCCAGCAGCCTCTCAAGAAACACCGGGGAGCTGTTTTTT.

The chain employs TRBV13 and TRBJ1-1; tentatively, D is TRBD1 (5 bases). The germline V and J ends were trimmed by 6 bases and 0 bases, with 11 bases remaining between them. This CDR3 has 14 amino acids. Germline loops: CDR1 PRHDT, CDR2 FYEKMQ (reference sequence). This CDR3 is CASRAGTVNTEAFF. DNA of the CDR3: TGTGCCAGCAGGGCCGGGACGGTGAACACTGAAGCTTTCTTT.

This clone was seen more than once but under ten times. V gene TRBV7-9 combines with J gene TRBJ1-2; TRBD1 might be the D (6 bases). Germline V gene sequence: CDR1 SEHNR, CDR2 FQNEAQ (reference sequence). The CDR3 runs 13 residues. V lost 6 bases and J 7 bases, leaving 15 bases between the germline ends. CDR3 in amino acids: CASRLQGISGYTF. The CDR3 coding sequence is TGTGCCAGCAGACTACAGGGTATCTCTGGCTACACCTTC.

This chain connects TRBV10-3 to TRBJ1-4, with 7 bases lining up with TRBD1. CDR1 and CDR2 from the germline V gene are ENHRY and SYGVKD. The CDR3 loop spans 16 amino acids. With V trimmed by 6 bases and J by 0 bases, 7 bases remained unmatched. The CDR3 region has the DNA TGTGCCATCAGGCCGGGACAGAGAGCAACTAATGAAAAACTGTTTTTT. Its protein is CAIRPGQRATNEKLFF.

The CDR3 DNA reads as TGTGCCAGCAGCTTAGTTGGGGCGGGAGCGGGCCAAGAGACCCAGTACTTC. It codes for CASSLVGAGAGQETQYF. The chain uses TRBV7-2 and TRBJ2-5, with 7 bases identical to TRBD2. The germline CDR1 and CDR2 sequences are SGHTA and FQGNSA. The CDR3 runs to 17 residues. V shed 1 base and J 1 base; nucleotides not matched to a gene: 9.

CDR3 residues: CASSLFSGSSHNEQFF. The CDR3 bases are TGTGCCAGCAGTTTATTTAGCGGGAGTTCTCACAATGAGCAGTTCTTC. The genes are TRBV28 and TRBJ2-1, with 9 nucleotides matching TRBD2. J was trimmed by 5 bases and V by 1 base; bases with no gene match: 6. Per germline, CDR1 MDHEN and CDR2 SYDVKM. The CDR3 has 16 residues.

The rearrangement links TRBV4-2 to TRBJ1-3, with 7 bases aligning to TRBD1. The germline gives CDR1 LGHNA, CDR2 YNFKEQ. V gave up 0 bases and J gave up 1 base; unmatched junction bases: 0. The CDR3 spans 15 residues. CDR3 residues: CASSQETGSGNTIYF. CDR3 sequence (DNA): TGTGCCAGCAGCCAAGAGACAGGGTCTGGAAACACCATATATTTT.

The chain links TRBV5-1 to TRBJ2-7; TRBD1 agrees at 10 bases. Germline CDR1 SGHRS, CDR2 YFSETQ. The CDR3 covers 14 residues. The J segment lost 6 bases and the V segment lost 5 bases, leaving 8 bases of the junction unmatched. CDR3 sequence reads: CASSSGTGATEQYF. The DNA for the CDR3 is TGCGCCAGCAGTTCCGGGACAGGGGCGACCGAGCAGTACTTC. The variable domain in full, completed from reference TRBV5-1 and TRBJ2-7, reads KAGVTQTPRYLIKTRGQQVTLSCSPISGHRSVSWYQQTPGQGLQFLFEYFSETQRNKGNFPGRFSGRQFSNSRSEMNVSTLELGDSALYLCASSSGTGATEQYFGPGTRLTVT.

The rearrangement joins TRBV28 to TRBJ1-2, with D possibly matching TRBD1 (6 bases). The CDR3 is 14 amino acids. The V gene lost 2 bases and the J gene lost 4 bases, with 11 bases spanning the gap. Germline V gene data show CDR1 as MDHEN and CDR2 as SYDVKM. The CDR3 region has the DNA TGTGCCAGCAGTTTAGTAGGGACAACCTATGGCTACACCTTC. This sequence encodes CASSLVGTTYGYTF.

This clone was recorded once. This chain links TRBV7-9 with TRBJ2-3; TRBD2 matches 9 bases. V was clipped by 4 bases and J by 1 base; unmatched bases: 6. CDR1 SEHNR and CDR2 FQNEAQ come from the germline V gene (reference sequence). The CDR3 runs 16 residues. CDR3 sequence reads: CASSSLTSGRTDTQYF. CDR3 DNA: TGTGCCAGCAGCTCCCTGACTAGCGGACGCACAGATACGCAGTATTTT.

The chain links TRBV28 to TRBJ1-5; TRBD1 matches at 9 bases. The trim removed 5 bases at V and 7 bases at J, leaving 9 bases unmatched. Germline loops: CDR1 MDHEN, CDR2 SYDVKM. The CDR3 is 15 residues long. CDR3 nucleotide sequence: TGTGCCAGCAGTCCACGGGGACAGGGAGTCCAGCCCCAGCATTTT. It encodes CASSPRGQGVQPQHF. The full variable domain, with the rest looked up from reference TRBV28 and TRBJ1-5, is DVKVTQSSRYLVKRTGEKVFLECVQDMDHENMFWYRQDPGLGLRLIYFSYDVKMKEKGDIPEGYSVSREKKERFSLILESASTNQTSMYLCASSPRGQGVQPQHFGDGTRLSIL.

The CDR3 loop is CASSSNRETEAFF. CDR3 DNA sequence: TGTGCCAGCAGTTCCAACAGGGAAACTGAAGCTTTCTTT. The chain links TRBV27 to TRBJ1-1, with D possibly matching TRBD1 (6 bases). The CDR3 covers 13 residues. The germline CDR1 and CDR2 sequences are MNHEY and SMNVEV (reference sequence). V was shortened by 4 bases and J by 5 bases, with 11 bases between the two germline ends.

The CDR3 loop reads CASSLAGSRSSSYNEQFF. Written as DNA, the CDR3 is TGCGCCAGCAGCTTGGCGGGTTCCAGGTCAAGCTCCTACAATGAGCAGTTCTTC. The chain employs TRBV5-1 and TRBJ2-1, with no clear D. The CDR3 loop spans 18 amino acids. Trimming took 0 bases from V and 0 from J, leaving 16 bases between them. Germline V gene sequence: CDR1 SGHRS, CDR2 YFSETQ.

The rearrangement links TRBV6-1 to TRBJ2-7; TRBD1 might be the D (6 bases). The V end was cut by 6 bases, the J end by 6 bases, with 18 bases between. The CDR3 is 14 residues long. Germline V gene data show CDR1 as MNHNS and CDR2 as SASEGT. CDR3 nucleotides: TGTGCCAGCAGAGCCGGTAGGACAGACGGCGAGCAGTACTTC. Translated: CASRAGRTDGEQYF.

The chain links TRBV5-1 to TRBJ2-2, with D possibly matching TRBD2 (5 bases). CDR3 length: 14 residues. The germline V gene encodes CDR1 SGHRS and CDR2 YFSETQ. Trimming left V 0 bases short and J 4 bases short, with 7 bases between. The CDR3 loop reads CASSLGERTGELFF. The CDR3 coding sequence is TGCGCCAGCAGCTTGGGGGAGCGCACCGGGGAGCTGTTTTTT.

V and J are TRBV19 and TRBJ2-5, with 12 bases that match TRBD2. Germline CDR1 LNHDA, CDR2 SQIVND (reference sequence). V was clipped by 1 base and J by 4 bases; unmatched bases: 4. The CDR3 totals 16 residues. The DNA of the CDR3 is TGTGCCAGTAGTATAGGAGGACTAGCGGGAAGAGAGACCCAGTACTTC. It is translated as CASSIGGLAGRETQYF.